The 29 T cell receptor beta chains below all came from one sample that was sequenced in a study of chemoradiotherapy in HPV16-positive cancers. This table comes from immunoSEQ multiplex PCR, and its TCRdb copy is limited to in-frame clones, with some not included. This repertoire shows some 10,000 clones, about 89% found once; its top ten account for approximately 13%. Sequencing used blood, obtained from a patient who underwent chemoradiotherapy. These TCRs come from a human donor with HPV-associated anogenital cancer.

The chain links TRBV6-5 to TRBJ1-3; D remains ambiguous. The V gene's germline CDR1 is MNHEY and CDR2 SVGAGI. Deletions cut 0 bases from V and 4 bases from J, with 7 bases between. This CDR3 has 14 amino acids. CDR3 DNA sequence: TGTGCCAGCAGTTACTCGGGCAGGGGAAACACCATATATTTT. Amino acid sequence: CASSYSGRGNTIYF.

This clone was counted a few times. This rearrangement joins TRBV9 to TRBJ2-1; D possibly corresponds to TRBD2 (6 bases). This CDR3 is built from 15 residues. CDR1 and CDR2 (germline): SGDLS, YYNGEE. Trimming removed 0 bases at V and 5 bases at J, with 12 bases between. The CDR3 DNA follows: TGTGCCAGCAGCGTAGCTGGGGGGATACACAATGAGCAGTTCTTC. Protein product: CASSVAGGIHNEQFF.

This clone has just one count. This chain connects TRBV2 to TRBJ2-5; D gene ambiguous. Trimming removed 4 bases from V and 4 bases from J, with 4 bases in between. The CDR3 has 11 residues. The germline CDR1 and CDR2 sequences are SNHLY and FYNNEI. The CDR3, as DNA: TGTGCCAGCAGTGGAGGAGAGACCCAGTACTTC. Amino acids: CASSGGETQYF.

The DNA of the CDR3 is TGTGCCTGGAGAACGTCGACAGATACGCAGTATTTT. Protein sequence: CAWRTSTDTQYF. The rearrangement links TRBV30 to TRBJ2-3, with D uncertain. From germline, CDR1 is GTSNPN and CDR2 SVGIG (reference sequence). CDR3 size: 12 residues. V lost 3 bases and J lost 3, with 7 bases in between.

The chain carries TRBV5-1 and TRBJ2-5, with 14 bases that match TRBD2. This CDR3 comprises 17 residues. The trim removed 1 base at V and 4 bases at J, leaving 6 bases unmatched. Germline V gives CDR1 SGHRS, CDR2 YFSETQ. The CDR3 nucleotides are TGCGCCAGCAGCTTGTCCGGGACTAGCGGGGGTCGAGAGACCCAGTACTTC. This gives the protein CASSLSGTSGGRETQYF.

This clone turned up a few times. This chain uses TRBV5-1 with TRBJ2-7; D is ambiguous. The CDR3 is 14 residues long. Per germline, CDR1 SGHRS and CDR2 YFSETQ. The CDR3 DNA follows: TGCGCCAGCAGTTTGGCGGCAGAAGTTTACGAGCAGTACGTC. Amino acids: CASSLAAEVYEQYV.

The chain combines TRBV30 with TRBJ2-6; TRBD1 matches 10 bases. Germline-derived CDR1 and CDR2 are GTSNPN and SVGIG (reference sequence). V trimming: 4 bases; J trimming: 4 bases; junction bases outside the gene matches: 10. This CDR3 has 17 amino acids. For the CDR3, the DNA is TGTGCCTGGATTAGACAGGGGGCTTTGGCGGGGGCCAACGTCCTGACTTTC. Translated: CAWIRQGALAGANVLTF.

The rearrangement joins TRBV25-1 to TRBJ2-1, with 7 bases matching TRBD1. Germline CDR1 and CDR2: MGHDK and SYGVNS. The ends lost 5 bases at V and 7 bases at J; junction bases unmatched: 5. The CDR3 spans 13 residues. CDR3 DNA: TGTGCCAGCAGTACAGACAGGGTGAATGAGCAGTTCTTC. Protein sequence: CASSTDRVNEQFF.

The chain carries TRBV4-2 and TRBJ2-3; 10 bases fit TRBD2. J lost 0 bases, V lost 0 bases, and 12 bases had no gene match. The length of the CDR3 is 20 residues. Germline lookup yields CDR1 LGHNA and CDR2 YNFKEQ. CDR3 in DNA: TGTGCCAGCAGCCAAGATCTCACATTAGCGGGGGGTCAAAGCACAGATACGCAGTATTTT. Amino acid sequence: CASSQDLTLAGGQSTDTQYF.

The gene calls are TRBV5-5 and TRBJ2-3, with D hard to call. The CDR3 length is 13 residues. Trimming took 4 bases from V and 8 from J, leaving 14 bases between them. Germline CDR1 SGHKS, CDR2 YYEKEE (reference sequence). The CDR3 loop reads CASSPDDLGTQYF. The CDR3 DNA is TGTGCCAGCAGCCCCGATGACCTGGGTACGCAGTATTTT.

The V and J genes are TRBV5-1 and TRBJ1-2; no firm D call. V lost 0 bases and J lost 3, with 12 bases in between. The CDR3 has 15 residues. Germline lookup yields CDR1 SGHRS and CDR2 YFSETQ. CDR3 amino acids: CASSLVRGDDYGYTF. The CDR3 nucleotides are TGCGCCAGCAGCTTGGTGCGGGGTGACGACTATGGCTACACCTTC.

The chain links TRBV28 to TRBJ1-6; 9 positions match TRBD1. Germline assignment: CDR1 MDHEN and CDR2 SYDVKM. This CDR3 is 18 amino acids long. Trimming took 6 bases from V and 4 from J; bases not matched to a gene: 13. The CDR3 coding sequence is TGTGCCAGCAGCCGTCCCGGGACAGGGATCGAGTATAATTCACCCCTCCACTTT. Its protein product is CASSRPGTGIEYNSPLHF.

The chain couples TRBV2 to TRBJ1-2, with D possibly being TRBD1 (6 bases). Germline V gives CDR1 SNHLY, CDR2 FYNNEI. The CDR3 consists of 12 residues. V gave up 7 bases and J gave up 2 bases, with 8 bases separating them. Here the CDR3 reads CASIGGNYGYTF. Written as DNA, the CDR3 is TGTGCCAGCATCGGGGGCAACTATGGCTACACCTTC.

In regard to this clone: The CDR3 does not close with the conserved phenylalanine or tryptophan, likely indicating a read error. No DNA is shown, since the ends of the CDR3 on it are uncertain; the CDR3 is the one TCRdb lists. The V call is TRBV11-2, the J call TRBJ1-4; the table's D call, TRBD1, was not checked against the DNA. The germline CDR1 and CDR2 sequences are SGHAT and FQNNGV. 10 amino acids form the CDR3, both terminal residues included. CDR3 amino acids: CASAFRDKDL.

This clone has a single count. The CDR3 is CASSQGQGAKTQYF. Written as DNA, the CDR3 is TGTGCCAGCAGTCAAGGACAGGGGGCGAAGACCCAGTACTTC. The chain recombines TRBV6-4 with TRBJ2-5; 11 bases match TRBD1. CDR3 size: 14 residues. The germline V gene encodes CDR1 MRHNA and CDR2 SNTAGT. Losses at the gene ends were 5 bases for V and 6 bases for J; bases not matched to a gene: 5.

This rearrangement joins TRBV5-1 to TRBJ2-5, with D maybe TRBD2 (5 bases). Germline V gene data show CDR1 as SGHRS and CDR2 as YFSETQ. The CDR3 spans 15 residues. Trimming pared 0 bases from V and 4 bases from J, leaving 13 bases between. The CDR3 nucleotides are TGCGCCAGCAGCTTGGCCAGTTACAGCGGAGAGACCCAGTACTTC. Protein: CASSLASYSGETQYF.

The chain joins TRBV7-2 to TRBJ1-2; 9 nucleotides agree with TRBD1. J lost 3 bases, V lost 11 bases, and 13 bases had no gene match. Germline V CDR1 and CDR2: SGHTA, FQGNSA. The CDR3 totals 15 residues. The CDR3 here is CAAWAGTGTYYGYTF. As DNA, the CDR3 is TGTGCCGCCTGGGCTGGGACAGGGACCTACTATGGCTACACCTTC.

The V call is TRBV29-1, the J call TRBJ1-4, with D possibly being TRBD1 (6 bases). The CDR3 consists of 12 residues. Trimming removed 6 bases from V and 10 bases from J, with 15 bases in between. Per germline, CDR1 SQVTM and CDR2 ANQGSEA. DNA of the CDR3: TGCAGCGTGCCCGGGGGGCTGGGAAAACTGTTTTTT. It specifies CSVPGGLGKLFF.

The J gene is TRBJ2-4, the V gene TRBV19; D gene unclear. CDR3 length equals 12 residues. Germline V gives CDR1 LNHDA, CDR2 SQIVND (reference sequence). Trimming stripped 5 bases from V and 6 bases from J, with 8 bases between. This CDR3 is CASSRERNIQYF. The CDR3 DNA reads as TGTGCCAGTAGTCGAGAAAGAAACATTCAGTACTTC.

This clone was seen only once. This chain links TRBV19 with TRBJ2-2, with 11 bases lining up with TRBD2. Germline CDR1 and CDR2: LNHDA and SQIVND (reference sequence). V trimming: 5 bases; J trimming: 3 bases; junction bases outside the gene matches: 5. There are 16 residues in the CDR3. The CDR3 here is CASSGLAGGDTGELFF. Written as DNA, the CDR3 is TGTGCCAGTAGTGGCCTAGCGGGGGGTGACACCGGGGAGCTGTTTTTT.

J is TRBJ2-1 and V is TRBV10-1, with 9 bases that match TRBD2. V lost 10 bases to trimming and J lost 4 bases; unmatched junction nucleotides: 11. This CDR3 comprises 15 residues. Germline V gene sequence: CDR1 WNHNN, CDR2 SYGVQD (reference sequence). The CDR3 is CATSKEGLAYNEQFF. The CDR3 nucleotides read TGCGCCACCTCAAAGGAGGGACTAGCTTACAATGAGCAGTTCTTC.

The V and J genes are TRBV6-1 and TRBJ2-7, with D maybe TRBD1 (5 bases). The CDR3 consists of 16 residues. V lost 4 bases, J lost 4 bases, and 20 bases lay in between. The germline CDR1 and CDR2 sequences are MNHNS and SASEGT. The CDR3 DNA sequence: TGTGCCAGCAGTGTGCCCAAGACAGCCGGAGCTTACGAGCAGTACTTC. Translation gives CASSVPKTAGAYEQYF.

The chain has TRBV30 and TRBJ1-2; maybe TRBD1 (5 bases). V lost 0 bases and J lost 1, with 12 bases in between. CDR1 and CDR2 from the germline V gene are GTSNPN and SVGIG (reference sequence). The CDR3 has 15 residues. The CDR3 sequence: CAWSVGVQLNYGYTF. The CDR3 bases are TGTGCCTGGAGTGTGGGGGTCCAACTTAACTATGGCTACACCTTC.

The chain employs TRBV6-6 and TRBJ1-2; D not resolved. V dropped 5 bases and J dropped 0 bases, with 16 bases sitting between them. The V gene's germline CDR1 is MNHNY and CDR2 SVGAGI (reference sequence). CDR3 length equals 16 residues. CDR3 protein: CASSPNTITTNYGYTF. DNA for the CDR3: TGTGCCAGCAGTCCAAACACCATTACCACTAACTATGGCTACACCTTC.

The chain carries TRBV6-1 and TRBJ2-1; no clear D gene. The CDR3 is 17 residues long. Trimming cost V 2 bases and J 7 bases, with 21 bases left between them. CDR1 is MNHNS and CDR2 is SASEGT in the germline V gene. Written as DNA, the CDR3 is TGTGCCAGCAGTGAAAGAGTTGGGCAAGCGCGCTTGAATGAGCAGTTCTTC. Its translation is CASSERVGQARLNEQFF.

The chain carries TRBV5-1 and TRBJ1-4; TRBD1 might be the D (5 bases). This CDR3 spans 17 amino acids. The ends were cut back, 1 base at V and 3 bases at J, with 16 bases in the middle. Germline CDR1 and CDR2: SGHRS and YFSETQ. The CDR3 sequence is CASSLTIDSGANEKLFF. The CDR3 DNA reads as TGCGCCAGCAGCTTGACCATAGACAGTGGGGCTAATGAAAAACTGTTTTTT.

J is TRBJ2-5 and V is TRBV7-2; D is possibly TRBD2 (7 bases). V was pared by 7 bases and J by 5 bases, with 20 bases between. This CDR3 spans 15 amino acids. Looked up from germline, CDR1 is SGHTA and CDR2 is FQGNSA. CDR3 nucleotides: TGTGCCAGCAAAGGAGGCGCGGGGGCCGGGGAGACCCAGTACTTC. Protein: CASKGGAGAGETQYF. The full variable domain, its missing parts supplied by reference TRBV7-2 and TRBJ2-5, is GAGVSQSPSNKVTEKGKDVELRCDPISGHTALYWYRQSLGQGLEFLIYFQGNSAPDKSGLPSDRFSAERTGGSVSTLTIQRTQQEDSAVYLCASKGGAGAGETQYFGPGTRLLVL.

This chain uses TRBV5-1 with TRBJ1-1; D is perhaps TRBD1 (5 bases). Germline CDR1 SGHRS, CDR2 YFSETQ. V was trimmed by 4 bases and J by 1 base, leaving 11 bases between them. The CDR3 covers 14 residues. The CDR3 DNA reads TGCGCCAGCAGCGTCCAGGGTGGGAACACTGAAGCTTTCTTT. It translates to CASSVQGGNTEAFF.

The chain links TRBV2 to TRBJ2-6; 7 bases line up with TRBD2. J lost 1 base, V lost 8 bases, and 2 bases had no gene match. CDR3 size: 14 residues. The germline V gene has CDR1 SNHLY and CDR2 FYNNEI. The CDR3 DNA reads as TGTGCCAGCGGGGGGGTATCTGGGGCCAACGTCCTGACTTTC. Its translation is CASGGVSGANVLTF.